This T cell receptor beta chain is from a study of blood T cell dynamics during melanoma immunotherapy. Study-wide background: Standard first-line treatment here was pembrolizumab or nivolumab plus ipilimumab in metastatic melanoma.

Time point meaning: pre-treatment baseline. The protocol was immunoSEQ multiplex PCR, while the TCRdb copy is restricted to in-frame clones and leaves out a portion. Of 14,000 or so clones detected, 80% to 90% appear once; the ten largest clones hold 5.5% to 7.5%. CDR1 and CDR2 from the germline V gene are LNHDA and SQIVND (reference sequence). Between the trimmed V and J ends, which lost 3 bases and 2 bases, there was a span of 11 bases. The CDR3 sequence is 15 residues long. This chain uses TRBV19 with TRBJ2-1; D perhaps matches TRBD1 (6 bases). This specimen consisted of blood, obtained from a patient treated with checkpoint blockade. The receptor's source is a human donor with melanoma. The CDR3 nucleotides are TGTGCCAGTAGTATTGAGGGACATCCCTACAATGAGCAGTTCTTC. Residues: CASSIEGHPYNEQFF.